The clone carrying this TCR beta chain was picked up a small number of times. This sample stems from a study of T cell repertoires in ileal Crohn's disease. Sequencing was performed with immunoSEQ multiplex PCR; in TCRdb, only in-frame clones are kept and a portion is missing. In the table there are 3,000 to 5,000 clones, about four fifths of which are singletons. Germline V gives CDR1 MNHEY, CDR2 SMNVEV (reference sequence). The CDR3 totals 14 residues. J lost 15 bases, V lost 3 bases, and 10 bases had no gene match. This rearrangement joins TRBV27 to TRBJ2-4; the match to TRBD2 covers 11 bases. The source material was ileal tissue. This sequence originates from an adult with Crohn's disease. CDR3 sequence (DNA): TGTGCCAGCAGTTTTTCTAGCGGGGGGCTCGTACTGTACTTC. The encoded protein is CASSFSSGGLVLYF.